Shown below are 3 T cell receptor beta chains from a single sample sequenced in a study of T cells after yellow fever vaccination. TCRdb fed the 5' RACE reads into MiXCR, producing one record per CDR3 protein. The repertoire holds hundreds of thousands of distinct CDR3 sequences, with roughly 14% as singletons. The sequences come from PBMCs, collected on the day of the yellow fever booster vaccination. The source is a man in his thirties or forties who received the YFV17D yellow fever vaccine.

This chain connects TRBV12-3 or TRBV12-4 to TRBJ2-7, with 7 bases that match TRBD2. The CDR3 has 12 residues. Trimming removed 8 bases from V and 0 bases from J; junction bases left unmatched: 1. DNA of the CDR3: TGTGCCAGCCAGCGGGGCTCCTACGAGCAGTACTTC. This gives the protein CASQRGSYEQYF.

V gene TRBV10-2 combines with J gene TRBJ2-5; 7 nucleotides match TRBD2. The CDR3 length is 14 residues. Trimming removed 6 bases from V and 8 bases from J; junction bases left unmatched: 12. Germline lookup yields CDR1 WSHSY and CDR2 SAAADI. The CDR3: CASSPSAGDSTQYF. The CDR3 DNA sequence: TGCGCCAGCAGCCCTTCGGCGGGAGACTCCACCCAGTACTTC.

The V and J genes are TRBV5-1 and TRBJ2-6, with a possible D match to TRBD2 (6 bases). This CDR3 region has 16 residues. The germline V gene encodes CDR1 SGHRS and CDR2 YFSETQ. V dropped 3 bases and J dropped 4 bases, with 14 bases sitting between them. The CDR3 loop reads CASSSGAGSGANVLTF. The CDR3 DNA follows: TGCGCCAGCAGCTCCGGCGCGGGATCCGGGGCCAACGTCCTGACTTTC.